The 14 T cell receptor beta chains below all came from one sample that was sequenced in a study of OX40 agonist ivuxolimab in advanced cancers. The table came from immunoSEQ multiplex PCR; TCRdb's copy has only in-frame clones and leaves some out. The sample consists of roughly 150,000 clones, approximately 94% of them appearing once. Material: CD4+ or CD8+ T cells sorted from blood, obtained in a trial of the OX40 agonist ivuxolimab. Receptors were obtained from an adult with an advanced solid tumor such as melanoma, head and neck, liver or kidney cancer.

In this sample, this clone turned up a few times. The chain is built from TRBV15 and TRBJ1-6; a weak D match, TRBD1 (5 bases). Trimming took 8 bases from V and 7 from J, leaving 15 bases between them. Germline V gene lookup returns CDR1 LNHNV and CDR2 YYDKDF (reference sequence). This CDR3 is built from 14 residues. CDR3 DNA: TGTGCCACCGGCGGGACGGACAAAAATTCACCCCTCCACTTT. It translates to CATGGTDKNSPLHF. Complete variable domain (other parts from reference TRBV15 and TRBJ1-6): DAMVIQNPRYQVTQFGKPVTLSCSQTLNHNVMYWYQQKSSQAPKLLFHYYDKDFNNEADTPDNFQSRRPNTSFCFLDIRSPGLGDTAMYLCATGGTDKNSPLHFGNGTRLTVT.

This clone has only one observation. This chain links TRBV7-8 with TRBJ2-2; a possible D gene is TRBD2 (5 bases). This CDR3 region has 15 residues. CDR1 and CDR2 from the germline V gene are SGHVS and FQNEAQ. Trimming removed 5 bases from V and 2 bases from J, with 12 bases in between. This CDR3 reads CASSLRLTNTGELFF. CDR3 nucleotides: TGTGCCAGCAGCCTTAGACTAACTAACACCGGGGAGCTGTTTTTT.

The chain is built from TRBV25-1 and TRBJ2-1; 8 bases match TRBD2. CDR3 size: 14 residues. Trimming at V came to 6 bases and at J to 4 bases, leaving 5 bases not matched to a gene. Germline V gene sequence: CDR1 MGHDK, CDR2 SYGVNS. The CDR3 nucleotides read TGTGCCAGCAGAGGAAGCGGGGGATACAATGAGCAGTTCTTC. Amino acids: CASRGSGGYNEQFF.

The chain is built from TRBV4-2 and TRBJ2-3; 10 bases are a match to TRBD2. The J segment lost 4 bases and the V segment lost 4 bases, leaving 8 bases of the junction unmatched. This CDR3 contains 16 residues. Germline CDR1 reads LGHNA; CDR2 reads YNFKEQ. The CDR3 DNA is TGTGCCAGCAGCCGGGGGGAGCGGGAGGGCGCAGATACGCAGTATTTT. It translates to CASSRGEREGADTQYF.

V and J are TRBV6-5 and TRBJ2-3, with D unclear. Trimming pared 6 bases from V and 4 bases from J, leaving 11 bases between. The CDR3 runs 13 residues. Germline assignment: CDR1 MNHEY and CDR2 SVGAGI. The CDR3, as DNA: TGTGCCAGCAGATATGTGGGCTCAGATACGCAGTATTTT. Translation: CASRYVGSDTQYF.

V is TRBV5-1 and J is TRBJ2-7, with 7 bases aligning to TRBD2. V lost 4 bases, J lost 5 bases, and 12 bases stayed unmatched. The CDR3 is 15 amino acids. In germline, CDR1 is SGHRS, CDR2 YFSETQ. DNA for the CDR3: TGCGCCAGCAGCCCAAGGCTGGGGGAGGGACACGAGCAGTACTTC. Translated: CASSPRLGEGHEQYF.

The genes are TRBV25-1 and TRBJ1-4, with 7 bases that match TRBD1. J gave up 3 bases and V 5 bases, and 3 bases lay outside the gene matches. From germline, CDR1 is MGHDK and CDR2 SYGVNS. The length of the CDR3 is 14 residues. The CDR3 reads CASSSTGPNEKLFF. The CDR3 DNA reads as TGTGCCAGCAGTTCGACAGGGCCTAATGAAAAACTGTTTTTT.

The gene calls are TRBV6-5 and TRBJ1-6, with 9 bases aligning to TRBD1. CDR3 length: 14 amino acids. The J segment lost 13 bases and the V segment lost 8 bases, leaving 12 bases of the junction unmatched. Germline V lookup: CDR1 MNHEY, CDR2 SVGAGI. CDR3: CASRRGTGISPLHF. The CDR3 DNA is TGTGCCAGCCGGAGGGGGACAGGGATTTCTCCCCTCCACTTT.

The chain employs TRBV7-9 and TRBJ2-3, with TRBD2 identical over 9 bases. The CDR3 loop spans 16 amino acids. Per the germline V gene, CDR1 is SEHNR and CDR2 is FQNEAQ (reference sequence). V trimming: 4 bases; J trimming: 6 bases; junction bases outside the gene matches: 11. CDR3 in DNA: TGTGCCAGCAGCTCACCGACTAGCGGTGGGGTGGATACGCAGTATTTT. Residues: CASSSPTSGGVDTQYF.

The V gene is TRBV6-5, the J gene TRBJ2-7; unclear D gene. CDR1 is MNHEY, CDR2 SVGAGI, per germline. The CDR3 loop spans 13 amino acids. V was pared by 6 bases and J by 4 bases, with 13 bases between. The DNA of the CDR3 is TGTGCCAGCAGCCCAACCCCCTCATACGAGCAGTACTTC. It specifies CASSPTPSYEQYF.

The rearrangement uses TRBV11-2 and TRBJ1-2, with 7 bases aligning to TRBD1. Per germline, CDR1 SGHAT and CDR2 FQNNGV. Trimming cost V 1 base and J 4 bases; bases outside gene matches: 3. The CDR3 runs to 14 residues. The CDR3 here is CASSLGDSGYGYTF. The CDR3 DNA reads as TGTGCCAGCAGCTTAGGGGACAGTGGCTATGGCTACACCTTC.

The chain links TRBV13 to TRBJ1-2; D gene uncertain. The CDR3 extends over 12 amino acids. V gave up 4 bases and J gave up 8 bases, with 11 bases separating them. Germline loops: CDR1 PRHDT, CDR2 FYEKMQ (reference sequence). The CDR3 is CASSYRAWGYTF. CDR3 bases: TGTGCCAGCAGCTACCGAGCTTGGGGCTACACCTTC. The entire variable domain, with the rest obtained from reference TRBV13 and TRBJ1-2, is as follows: AAGVIQSPRHLIKEKRETATLKCYPIPRHDTVYWYQQGPGQDPQFLISFYEKMQSDKGSIPDRFSAQQFSDYHSELNMSSLELGDSALYFCASSYRAWGYTFGSGTRLTVV.

This chain links TRBV7-9 with TRBJ2-7; D is unclear. Looked up from germline, CDR1 is SEHNR and CDR2 is FQNEAQ (reference sequence). V lost 1 base to trimming and J lost 0 bases, with 7 bases between them. The CDR3 consists of 14 residues. The CDR3 here is CASSLGRDSYEQYF. In DNA, the CDR3 is TGTGCCAGCAGCTTAGGTAGGGACTCCTACGAGCAGTACTTC.

This chain uses TRBV6-5 with TRBJ2-5, with D perhaps matching TRBD2 (5 bases). Germline CDR1 is MNHEY and CDR2 is SVGAGI. This CDR3 region has 14 residues. V was trimmed by 8 bases and J by 10 bases, leaving 23 bases between them. The CDR3 DNA sequence: TGTGCCAGCCGATTCTTTTCGAGCCCCAGCGGCCAGTACTTC. It translates to CASRFFSSPSGQYF.